This section outlines one TCR beta chain sequence together with its context. Its antigen is currently unknown. Amplified TCR beta CDR3 regions derived from RNA transcripts. First-round RT-PCR with HTBI primers amplified the TCR CDR3 region. MiXCR, applied by TCRdb to the multiplex PCR reads, yields one record per CDR3 protein. The sample includes more than 500,000 distinct CDR3 sequences, 14% to 15% of them seen just once. The length of the CDR3 is 14 residues. Germline loops: CDR1 GTSNPN, CDR2 SVGIG (reference sequence). The ends lost 0 bases at V and 5 bases at J; junction bases unmatched: 3. PBMCs came from less than 11 ml fresh peripheral blood. The entry originates in a study of T cells in Graves' hyperthyroidism and ophthalmopathy. Findings and limits, study-wide: The authors' 13 V-J model separated ophthalmopathy from stable hyperthyroidism.

The source is a middle-aged woman with Graves' ophthalmopathy. The source material was blood. The chain recombines TRBV30 with TRBJ2-7; 11 nucleotides match TRBD1. In DNA form, the CDR3 reads TGTGCCTGGAGTGTGGGACAGGGGGATGACGAGCAGTACTTC. Translation gives CAWSVGQGDDEQYF.